This T cell receptor (beta chain) comes out of a study of T cells after yellow fever vaccination. MiXCR was run by TCRdb on the 5' RACE reads, yielding one entry per CDR3 protein. The sample shows hundreds of thousands of distinct CDR3 sequences, around 12% of them seen only once. This clonotype was picked up many times. Germline-derived CDR1 and CDR2 are LNHNV and YYDKDF (reference sequence). Losses at the gene ends were 3 bases for V and 1 base for J; bases not matched to a gene: 4. The CDR3 has 17 residues. The input for sequencing was PBMCs, taken on the day of the yellow fever booster vaccination. This receptor was taken from a man in his thirties or forties who received the YFV17D yellow fever vaccine. The chain recombines TRBV15 with TRBJ2-1; 12 nucleotides line up with TRBD2. The CDR3 sequence: CATSSHGLAGSYNEQFF. In DNA form, the CDR3 reads TGTGCCACCAGCAGTCACGGACTAGCGGGGTCCTACAATGAGCAGTTCTTC.